Following are 21 T cell receptor beta chains from one sample sequenced in a study of CD8 T cells in ankylosing spondylitis. Their antigens are not known. One entry per CDR3 protein, called by TCRdb with MiXCR from the 5' RACE reads. The data hold 670,000 or so distinct CDR3 sequences, with roughly 19% observed a single time. Study results and limitations: Seemingly characteristic of ankylosing spondylitis blood was a TCR beta motif consisting of under 10 highly homologous variants.

Sequenced sample: blood, either unsorted or a sorted T cell fraction (not recorded which). The receptors stem from a male donor with ankylosing spondylitis.

Only a few counts were recorded for this clonotype. The chain recombines TRBV15 with TRBJ2-2; TRBD1 agrees at 7 bases. V lost 1 base to trimming and J lost 5 bases; unmatched junction nucleotides: 7. The CDR3 runs 16 residues. Germline values: CDR1 LNHNV, CDR2 YYDKDF (reference sequence). The CDR3 coding sequence is TGTGCCACCAGCAGAGGAAGGACAGGATCTACCGGGGAGCTGTTTTTT. This encodes CATSRGRTGSTGELFF.

The table lists this clonotype with a few counts. The chain is built from TRBV12-3 or TRBV12-4 and TRBJ1-1, with TRBD1 matching over 7 bases. Trimming cost V 0 bases and J 0 bases; bases outside gene matches: 7. The CDR3 extends over 17 amino acids. CDR3 sequence: CASSLAPTGAMNTEAFF. The CDR3, as DNA: TGTGCCAGCAGTTTAGCGCCAACAGGGGCGATGAACACTGAAGCTTTCTTT.

The V call is TRBV12-3 or TRBV12-4, the J call TRBJ2-2; either TRBD1 or TRBD2 may fit D (5 bases each). This CDR3 has 16 residues. V gave up 7 bases and J gave up 4 bases, with 19 bases separating them. The CDR3 protein is CASTSPGALSTGELFF. DNA of the CDR3: TGTGCCAGCACGTCACCCGGGGCCTTGTCCACCGGGGAGCTGTTTTTT.

The genes are TRBV6-2 or TRBV6-3 and TRBJ2-7; D remains ambiguous. Per germline, CDR1 MNHEY and CDR2 SVGEGT. This CDR3 has 16 residues. Trimming removed 1 base at V and 2 bases at J, with 15 bases between. The DNA of the CDR3 is TGTGCCAGCAGTTACTTTTCGCAGCTGAAACCCTACGAGCAGTACTTC. Protein product: CASSYFSQLKPYEQYF.

This clonotype was seen only a few times. The CDR3 sequence is CAISIRLGEGTEAFF. Here the CDR3 DNA reads TGCGCCATCTCCATTCGGCTGGGCGAGGGCACTGAAGCTTTCTTT. The chain joins TRBV4-1 to TRBJ1-1; no clear D. Germline-derived CDR1 and CDR2 are MGHRA and YSYEKL. The length of the CDR3 is 15 residues. V lost 10 bases to trimming and J lost 4 bases, with 22 bases between them.

This clonotype was seen a handful of times. The rearrangement links TRBV28 to TRBJ2-7; the match to TRBD2 covers 7 bases. J lost 4 bases, V lost 6 bases, and 12 bases had no gene match. This CDR3 is built from 15 residues. Germline lookup yields CDR1 MDHEN and CDR2 SYDVKM. The CDR3 protein is CASSHLLAGAYEQYF. As DNA, the CDR3 is TGTGCCAGCAGCCATCTTTTAGCGGGTGCTTACGAGCAGTACTTC. Full variable domain (remainder filled in from reference TRBV28 and TRBJ2-7): DVKVTQSSRYLVKRTGEKVFLECVQDMDHENMFWYRQDPGLGLRLIYFSYDVKMKEKGDIPEGYSVSREKKERFSLILESASTNQTSMYLCASSHLLAGAYEQYFGPGTRLTVT.

The genes are TRBV7-2 and TRBJ2-5, with D possibly being TRBD2 (5 bases). The CDR3 loop spans 14 amino acids. Between the trimmed V and J ends, which lost 1 base and 4 bases, there was a span of 10 bases. Germline V gives CDR1 SGHTA, CDR2 FQGNSA. The CDR3 sequence: CASSLDTRAETQYF. The CDR3 bases are TGTGCCAGCAGCTTAGATACTAGAGCAGAGACCCAGTACTTC.

This rearrangement joins TRBV4-2 to TRBJ2-7; unclear D gene. Germline CDR1 reads LGHNA; CDR2 reads YNFKEQ. V was pared by 0 bases and J by 4 bases, with 13 bases between. The CDR3 sequence is 15 residues long. The CDR3, as DNA: TGTGCCAGCAGCCAAGATACGGCCTCTCCTTACGAGCAGTACTTC. Residues: CASSQDTASPYEQYF.

The chain employs TRBV6-5 and TRBJ2-3; D is uncertain. Trimming removed 2 bases at V and 4 bases at J, with 10 bases between. The length of the CDR3 is 14 residues. Germline CDR1 reads MNHEY; CDR2 reads SVGAGI. Here the CDR3 reads CASSYRSIADTQYF. The CDR3 DNA reads TGTGCCAGCAGTTACCGCTCAATCGCAGATACGCAGTATTTT.

The chain has TRBV20-1 and TRBJ2-2; no reliable D call. The germline V gene encodes CDR1 DFQATT and CDR2 SNEGSKA (reference sequence). The CDR3 loop spans 12 amino acids. V dropped 5 bases and J dropped 8 bases, with 12 bases sitting between them. The CDR3 DNA reads TGCAGTGCTGGGTCTTTGGGGGGGGAGCTGTTTTTT. Translated: CSAGSLGGELFF.

The genes are TRBV5-1 and TRBJ2-1; 11 positions agree with TRBD2. J was trimmed by 0 bases and V by 4 bases; bases with no gene match: 3. Germline loops: CDR1 SGHRS, CDR2 YFSETQ. The CDR3 length is 16 residues. DNA of the CDR3: TGCGCCAGCAGCAATAGCGGGGGGGCCTCCTACAATGAGCAGTTCTTC. Its translation: CASSNSGGASYNEQFF.

This clonotype has a handful of counts. The chain couples TRBV5-6 to TRBJ1-1; 8 bases are shared with TRBD1. Germline CDR1 reads SGHDT; CDR2 reads YYEEEE. The CDR3 is 13 amino acids. V trimming: 3 bases; J trimming: 4 bases; junction bases outside the gene matches: 2. The CDR3 sequence: CASSSRGPTEAFF. The CDR3 nucleotides read TGTGCCAGCAGCTCCAGGGGGCCCACTGAAGCTTTCTTT.

The chain carries TRBV12-3 or TRBV12-4 and TRBJ2-7; D unclear. CDR3 length equals 15 residues. Trimming pared 1 base from V and 3 bases from J, leaving 13 bases between. CDR3 region: CASSLGLGGFYEQYF. The CDR3 DNA follows: TGTGCCAGCAGTTTAGGTCTGGGTGGGTTCTACGAGCAGTACTTC.

V is TRBV6-1 and J is TRBJ2-2; D uncertain. From germline, CDR1 is MNHNS and CDR2 SASEGT. The CDR3 covers 14 residues. Trimming took off 6 bases at V and 0 bases at J, with 8 bases between the two ends. CDR3: CASSWLTNTGELFF. The CDR3 DNA reads TGTGCCAGCAGCTGGCTCACGAACACCGGGGAGCTGTTTTTT.

This clonotype was found a few times. The chain couples TRBV18 to TRBJ1-1; D perhaps matches TRBD1 (6 bases). V lost 0 bases and J lost 0, with 8 bases in between. Per germline, CDR1 KGHSH and CDR2 LQKENI. This CDR3 is 15 amino acids long. DNA for the CDR3: TGTGCCAGCTCACCACCGGGACAACTGAACACTGAAGCTTTCTTT. It translates to CASSPPGQLNTEAFF.

Ten or more counts support this clonotype. Here the CDR3 DNA reads TGTGCCAGCAGTGTATCGAGGAACACTGAAGCTTTCTTT. Translation: CASSVSRNTEAFF. This rearrangement joins TRBV2 to TRBJ1-1; D is ambiguous. The CDR3 is 13 amino acids. Germline V lookup: CDR1 SNHLY, CDR2 FYNNEI. V was pared by 4 bases and J by 1 base, with 7 bases between.

The CDR3 DNA follows: TGCGCCAGCAGCCAAACTAGCGGGCCTCAAGAGACCCAGTACTTC. Translated, it gives CASSQTSGPQETQYF. The V call is TRBV4-3, the J call TRBJ2-5, with 9 bases matching TRBD2. There are 15 residues in the CDR3. Germline CDR1 reads LGHNA; CDR2 reads YSLEER. Losses at the gene ends were 2 bases for V and 2 bases for J; bases not matched to a gene: 3.

This clonotype was seen only a few times. This rearrangement joins TRBV4-1 to TRBJ2-5, with D possibly being TRBD1 (6 bases). Germline V CDR1 and CDR2: MGHRA, YSYEKL. The CDR3 is made up of 15 amino acids. Trimming removed 0 bases at V and 4 bases at J, with 12 bases between. The chain's CDR3 is CASSQDGGQTETQYF. Here the CDR3 DNA reads TGCGCCAGCAGCCAAGATGGCGGACAGACAGAGACCCAGTACTTC.

The chain combines TRBV29-1 with TRBJ2-5; no reliable D call. CDR1 and CDR2 from the germline V gene are SQVTM and ANQGSEA. The CDR3 length is 14 residues. The ends were cut back, 5 bases at V and 4 bases at J, with 17 bases in the middle. The CDR3 loop is CSVYGSIRPETQYF. The CDR3 coding sequence is TGCAGCGTTTATGGCAGCATCCGTCCAGAGACCCAGTACTTC.

This clonotype was seen just once. The rearrangement links TRBV28 to TRBJ1-1, with D possibly matching TRBD1 (5 bases). With 5 bases removed from V and 0 bases from J, the gap between germline ends came to 19 bases. CDR3 length: 17 amino acids. Germline V lookup: CDR1 MDHEN, CDR2 SYDVKM. CDR3: CASSEDTVPSLNTEAFF. The CDR3 DNA reads TGTGCCAGCAGTGAGGACACCGTGCCCTCTTTGAACACTGAAGCTTTCTTT.

In its sample, this clonotype was seen a few times. The V gene is TRBV12-3 or TRBV12-4, the J gene TRBJ1-1, with 9 bases fitting TRBD1. This CDR3 contains 15 residues. With V trimmed by 4 bases and J by 1 base, 4 bases remained unmatched. CDR3 nucleotide sequence: TGTGCCAGCAGTTCGGAGGGACAGGGGAACACTGAAGCTTTCTTT. This gives the protein CASSSEGQGNTEAFF.